This TCR beta chain was captured in a study of T cells in women clearing cervical HPV infection. CDR3 length: 15 amino acids. Germline V gene data show CDR1 as SSHAT and CDR2 as FNYEAQ (reference sequence). TCRdb's copy holds only in-frame clones and misses some; the assay was immunoSEQ multiplex PCR. The sample table sets out roughly 35,000 clones. A remark on this clone: Its antigen is not known. An end of the junction differs from the germline gene, which may be a read error. The read ends 3 residues before the CDR3 terminus; that terminus is restored from the germline J gene.

Whole-study findings and limits: CIN3+ cases had significantly higher TCR richness than controls; evenness did not differ.

This chain joins TRBV7-7 and TRBJ2-3, with 8 bases aligning to TRBD1. This TCR was recovered from a woman aged 18 to 75 with a cervical HPV16 infection that either progressed to CIN3+ or cleared (not recorded which). Sequences were obtained from blood buffy coat. The sequenced part of the CDR3 DNA is TGTGCTAGCAGCATCGGACAGGGAACATTAGATACG. Amino acids: CASSIGQGTLDT. The full CDR3 sequence reads CASSIGQGTLDTQYF.